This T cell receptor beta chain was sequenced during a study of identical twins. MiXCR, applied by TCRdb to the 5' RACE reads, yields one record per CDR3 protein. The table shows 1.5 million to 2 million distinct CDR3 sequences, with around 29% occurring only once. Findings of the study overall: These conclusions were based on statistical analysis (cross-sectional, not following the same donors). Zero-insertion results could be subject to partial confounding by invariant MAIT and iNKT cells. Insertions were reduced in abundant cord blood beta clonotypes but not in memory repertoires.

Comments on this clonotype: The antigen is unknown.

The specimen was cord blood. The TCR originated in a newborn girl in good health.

The CDR3 coding sequence is TGTGCCAGCAGCCGCGTTCGGCGGACGGTTAATGAAAAACTGTTTTTT. This sequence encodes CASSRVRRTVNEKLFF. The chain links TRBV3-1 to TRBJ1-4; no definite D call. Germline assignment: CDR1 LGHDT and CDR2 YNNKEL (reference sequence). The CDR3 has 16 amino acids. V was shortened by 4 bases and J by 4 bases, with 16 bases between the two germline ends. The full variable domain, with the rest looked up from reference TRBV3-1 and TRBJ1-4, is DTAVSQTPKYLVTQMGNDKSIKCEQNLGHDTMYWYKQDSKKFLKIMFSYNNKELIINETVPNRFSPKSPDKAHLNLHINSLELGDSAVYFCASSRVRRTVNEKLFFGSGTQLSVL.